Listed below are T cell receptor beta chains from one sample, sequenced in a study of T cells in localized non-small cell lung cancer. Assay: immunoSEQ multiplex PCR; the TCRdb copy retains only in-frame clones and omits some. The profile shows thousands of clones, 20% to 30% of them singletons. Material: normal lung tissue next to the tumor, obtained before any cancer treatment. These receptors came from a woman aged 35-75 years with stage I lung adenocarcinoma. Both conserved end residues are part of each CDR3. Fields, in order: D gene, clone size, J gene, V gene, CDR3 DNA, CDR3 protein. D genes are given only for firm matches. Rows give clone size only sometimes, using once, few, many, or a class for an expanded clone.

d_gene: NA; abundance: NA; j_gene: TRBJ1-1; v_gene: TRBV11-3; CDR3nt: TGTGCCAGCAGCTTACAGGGTCGGGGCACTGAAGCTTTCTTT; CDR3aa: CASSLQGRGTEAFF
d_gene: NA; abundance: NA; j_gene: TRBJ1-2; v_gene: TRBV9; CDR3nt: TGTGCCAGCAGCGTAGTTAGTGGGGATGGCTACACCTTC; CDR3aa: CASSVVSGDGYTF
d_gene: NA; abundance: NA; j_gene: TRBJ1-2; v_gene: TRBV28; CDR3nt: TGTGCCAGCAGGTATAGGGGGGATGGCTACACCTTC; CDR3aa: CASRYRGDGYTF
d_gene: NA; abundance: NA; j_gene: TRBJ2-3; v_gene: TRBV15; CDR3nt: TGTGCCACCAGCAGGGAAGCTTCCGGGACGGTGGGCACAGATACGCAGTATTTT; CDR3aa: CATSREASGTVGTDTQYF
d_gene: NA; abundance: NA; j_gene: TRBJ1-5; v_gene: TRBV14; CDR3nt: TGTGCCAGCAGTGAAGGACAGCCCAATCAGCCCCAGCATTTT; CDR3aa: CASSEGQPNQPQHF
d_gene: TRBD1; abundance: once; j_gene: TRBJ1-2; v_gene: TRBV5-1; CDR3nt: TGCGCCAGCAGCGTAGGGACAGGGGGCTATGGCTACACCTTC; CDR3aa: CASSVGTGGYGYTF
d_gene: TRBD2; abundance: few; j_gene: TRBJ2-2; v_gene: TRBV11-3; CDR3nt: TGTGCCAGCAGCTTAAGCGGGGCGAACACCGGGGAGCTGTTTTTT; CDR3aa: CASSLSGANTGELFF
d_gene: NA; abundance: few; j_gene: TRBJ1-1; v_gene: TRBV10-2; CDR3nt: TGCGCCAGCAGTGGTATAGGGCGGACTGAAGCTTTCTTT; CDR3aa: CASSGIGRTEAFF
d_gene: TRBD1; abundance: NA; j_gene: TRBJ1-6; v_gene: TRBV5-1; CDR3nt: TGCGCCAGCAGCGAAGGACAGGGGAGTACACCCCTCCACTTT; CDR3aa: CASSEGQGSTPLHF
d_gene: TRBD1; abundance: NA; j_gene: TRBJ1-1; v_gene: TRBV28; CDR3nt: TGTGCCTGTAGGACAGGTATGAACACTGAAGCTTTCTTT; CDR3aa: CACRTGMNTEAFF
d_gene: NA; abundance: few; j_gene: TRBJ1-6; v_gene: TRBV6-8; CDR3nt: TGTGCCAGCAGTTACTCCGGGACTGGGGAGAATTCACCCCTCCACTTT; CDR3aa: CASSYSGTGENSPLHF
d_gene: NA; abundance: NA; j_gene: TRBJ2-7; v_gene: TRBV14; CDR3nt: TGTGCCAGCAGCCAAGATAACACGGGCGAGCAGTACTTC; CDR3aa: CASSQDNTGEQYF
d_gene: NA; abundance: few; j_gene: TRBJ1-5; v_gene: TRBV19; CDR3nt: TGTGCCAGTAGTATAGATTTAGCAGGGCACCAGCCCCAGCATTTT; CDR3aa: CASSIDLAGHQPQHF
d_gene: TRBD2; abundance: few; j_gene: TRBJ2-1; v_gene: TRBV6-8; CDR3nt: TGTGCCAGCAGCCCTGGGACTAGCGGAAACAATGAGCAGTTCTTC; CDR3aa: CASSPGTSGNNEQFF
d_gene: NA; abundance: NA; j_gene: TRBJ2-1; v_gene: TRBV11-3; CDR3nt: TGTGCCAGCAATTTGTTCCAGGGATCTGTTGATGAGCAGTTCTTC; CDR3aa: CASNLFQGSVDEQFF
d_gene: TRBD1; abundance: NA; j_gene: TRBJ2-7; v_gene: TRBV6-8; CDR3nt: TGTGCCAGCAGCCGGGACAGGGTTAGCGAGCAGTACTTC; CDR3aa: CASSRDRVSEQYF
d_gene: NA; abundance: NA; j_gene: TRBJ1-1; v_gene: TRBV6-8; CDR3nt: TGTGCCAGCAGCCCTCGGAGGAACACTGAAGCTTTCTTT; CDR3aa: CASSPRRNTEAFF
d_gene: TRBD1; abundance: NA; j_gene: TRBJ1-3; v_gene: TRBV5-1; CDR3nt: TGCGCCAGCAGCCCCTTCAGTCCGGGACAGTTCTCTGGAAACACCATATATTTT; CDR3aa: CASSPFSPGQFSGNTIYF
d_gene: TRBD2; abundance: NA; j_gene: TRBJ2-5; v_gene: TRBV6-8; CDR3nt: TGTGCCAGCAGTTACGGAATAGTACCGGGGGGAGGAGAGACCCAGTACTTC; CDR3aa: CASSYGIVPGGGETQYF
d_gene: NA; abundance: medium-sized; j_gene: TRBJ1-1; v_gene: TRBV11-3; CDR3nt: TGTGCCAGCAGCTTGGAATGGGCGGGGGACATGAACACTGAAGCTTTCTTT; CDR3aa: CASSLEWAGDMNTEAFF
d_gene: TRBD1; abundance: few; j_gene: TRBJ2-2; v_gene: TRBV11-3; CDR3nt: TGTGCCAGCAGCTTAAGGGGACAGGGGATGACCGGGGAGCTGTTTTTT; CDR3aa: CASSLRGQGMTGELFF
d_gene: NA; abundance: medium-sized; j_gene: TRBJ1-6; v_gene: TRBV6-1; CDR3nt: TGTGCCAGCAGTGAAGCGCGGGGGGGGGCACTCATTAATTCACCCCTCCACTTT; CDR3aa: CASSEARGGALINSPLHF
d_gene: NA; abundance: NA; j_gene: TRBJ1-1; v_gene: TRBV6-8; CDR3nt: TGTGCCAGCAGTTACTCGGGTTCGGGGAACACTGAAGCTTTCTTT; CDR3aa: CASSYSGSGNTEAFF
d_gene: NA; abundance: NA; j_gene: TRBJ1-6; v_gene: TRBV2; CDR3nt: TGTGCCAGCGGGGGTGAGAATAATTCACCCCTCCACTTT; CDR3aa: CASGGENNSPLHF
d_gene: NA; abundance: NA; j_gene: TRBJ1-2; v_gene: TRBV11-3; CDR3nt: TGTGCCAGCAGACCTACAGGCGCTCCCTATGGCTACACCTTC; CDR3aa: CASRPTGAPYGYTF
d_gene: NA; abundance: few; j_gene: TRBJ1-1; v_gene: TRBV18; CDR3nt: TGTGCCAGCTCACCACAGGGCCTCACTGAAGCTTTCTTT; CDR3aa: CASSPQGLTEAFF
d_gene: TRBD1; abundance: few; j_gene: TRBJ1-3; v_gene: TRBV11-3; CDR3nt: TGTGCCAGCAGCTTGGGGACAGCCTCGGGAAACACCATATATTTT; CDR3aa: CASSLGTASGNTIYF
d_gene: NA; abundance: NA; j_gene: TRBJ1-2; v_gene: TRBV1; CDR3nt: TGCGCCAGCAGCCAAGGGACGAGACAGGGTCTTGTGAATGGCTACACCTTC; CDR3aa: CASSQGTRQGLVNGYTF
d_gene: NA; abundance: NA; j_gene: TRBJ1-2; v_gene: TRBV11-3; CDR3nt: TGTGCCAGCAGCTCCGGCACCACAAGTGGGGCAGGGGGCTACACCTTC; CDR3aa: CASSSGTTSGAGGYTF
d_gene: NA; abundance: medium-sized; j_gene: TRBJ2-1; v_gene: TRBV9; CDR3nt: TGTGCCAGCAGCTCGTATCATAACAATGAGCAGTTCTTC; CDR3aa: CASSSYHNNEQFF
d_gene: NA; abundance: few; j_gene: TRBJ1-1; v_gene: TRBV6-8; CDR3nt: TGTGCCAGCAGTTTTGTCAACACTGAAGCTTTCTTT; CDR3aa: CASSFVNTEAFF
d_gene: TRBD1; abundance: few; j_gene: TRBJ1-1; v_gene: TRBV11-3; CDR3nt: TGTGCCAGCAGAAGGGACAGGGGGAACACTGAAGCTTTCTTT; CDR3aa: CASRRDRGNTEAFF
d_gene: NA; abundance: few; j_gene: TRBJ1-3; v_gene: TRBV11-3; CDR3nt: TGTGCCAGCAGCTTGTCCCGCCTCTCTGGAAACACCATATATTTT; CDR3aa: CASSLSRLSGNTIYF
d_gene: NA; abundance: NA; j_gene: TRBJ1-1; v_gene: TRBV10-2; CDR3nt: TGCGCCAGCAAGGCTTCTGGACAGTTGAACACTGAAGCTTTCTTT; CDR3aa: CASKASGQLNTEAFF
d_gene: NA; abundance: few; j_gene: TRBJ1-2; v_gene: TRBV7-2; CDR3nt: TGTGCCAGCAGCTTAAGCCCCGGCAGCCTCTATGGCTACACCTTC; CDR3aa: CASSLSPGSLYGYTF
d_gene: NA; abundance: few; j_gene: TRBJ2-6; v_gene: TRBV2; CDR3nt: TGTGCCAGCAGCGCCTCTTCGGTCTCTGGGGCCAACGTCCTGACTTTC; CDR3aa: CASSASSVSGANVLTF